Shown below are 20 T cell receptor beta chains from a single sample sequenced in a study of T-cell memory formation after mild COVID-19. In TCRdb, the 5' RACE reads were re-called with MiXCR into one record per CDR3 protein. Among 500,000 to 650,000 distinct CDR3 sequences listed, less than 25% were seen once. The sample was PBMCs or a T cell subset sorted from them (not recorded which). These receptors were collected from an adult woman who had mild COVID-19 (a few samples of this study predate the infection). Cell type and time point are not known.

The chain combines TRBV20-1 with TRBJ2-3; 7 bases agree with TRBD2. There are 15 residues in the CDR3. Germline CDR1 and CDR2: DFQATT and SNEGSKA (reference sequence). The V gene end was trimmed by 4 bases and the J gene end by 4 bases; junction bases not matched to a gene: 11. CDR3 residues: CSATTTSPSPDTQYF. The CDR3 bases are TGCAGTGCTACGACGACTAGCCCCTCCCCAGATACGCAGTATTTT.

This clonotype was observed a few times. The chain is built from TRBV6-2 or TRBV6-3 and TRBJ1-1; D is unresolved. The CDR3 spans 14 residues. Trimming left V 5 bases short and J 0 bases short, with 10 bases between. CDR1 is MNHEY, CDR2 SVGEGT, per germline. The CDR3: CASSRLILNTEAFF. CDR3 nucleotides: TGTGCCAGCAGTCGACTGATACTGAACACTGAAGCTTTCTTT.

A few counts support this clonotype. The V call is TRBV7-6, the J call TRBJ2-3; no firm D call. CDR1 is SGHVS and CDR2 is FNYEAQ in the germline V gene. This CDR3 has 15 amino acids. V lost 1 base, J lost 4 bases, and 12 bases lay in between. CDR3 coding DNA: TGTGCCAGCAGCTTAGGAAATATCCGGGCAGATACGCAGTATTTT. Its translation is CASSLGNIRADTQYF.

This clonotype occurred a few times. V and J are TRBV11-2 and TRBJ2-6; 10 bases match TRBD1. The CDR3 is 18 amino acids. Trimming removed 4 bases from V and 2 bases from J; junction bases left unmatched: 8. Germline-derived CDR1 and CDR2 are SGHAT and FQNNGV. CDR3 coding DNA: TGTGCCAGCAGCTCGTTCCCGGGACAGGGGACTGGGGCCAACGTCCTGACTTTC. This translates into CASSSFPGQGTGANVLTF.

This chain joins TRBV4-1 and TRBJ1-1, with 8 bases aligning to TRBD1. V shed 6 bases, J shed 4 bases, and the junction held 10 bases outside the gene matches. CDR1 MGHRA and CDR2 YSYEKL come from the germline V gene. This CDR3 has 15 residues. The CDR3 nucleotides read TGCGCCAGCAGGACTCGACAGGGGAGTAGCACTGAAGCTTTCTTT. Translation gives CASRTRQGSSTEAFF.

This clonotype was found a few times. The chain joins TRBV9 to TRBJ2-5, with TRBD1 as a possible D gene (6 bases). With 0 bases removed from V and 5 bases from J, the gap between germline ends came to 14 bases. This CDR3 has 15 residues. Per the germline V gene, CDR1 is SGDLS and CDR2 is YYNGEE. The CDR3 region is CASSVGAWGLETQYF. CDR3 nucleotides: TGTGCCAGCAGCGTAGGAGCTTGGGGGCTGGAGACCCAGTACTTC.

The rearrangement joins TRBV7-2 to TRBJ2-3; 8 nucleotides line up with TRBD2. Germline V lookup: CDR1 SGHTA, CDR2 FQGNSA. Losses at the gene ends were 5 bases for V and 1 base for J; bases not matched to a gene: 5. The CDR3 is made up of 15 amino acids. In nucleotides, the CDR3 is TGTGCCAGCAGCATTGACGGGAGGGGCACAGATACGCAGTATTTT. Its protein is CASSIDGRGTDTQYF.

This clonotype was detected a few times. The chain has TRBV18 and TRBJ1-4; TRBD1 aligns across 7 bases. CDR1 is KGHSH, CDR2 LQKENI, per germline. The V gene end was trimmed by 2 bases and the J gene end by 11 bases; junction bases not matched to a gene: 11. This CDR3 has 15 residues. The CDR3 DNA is TGTGCCAGCTCACCAAAGGGGGCATCAGGGGAGAAACTGTTTTTT. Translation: CASSPKGASGEKLFF.

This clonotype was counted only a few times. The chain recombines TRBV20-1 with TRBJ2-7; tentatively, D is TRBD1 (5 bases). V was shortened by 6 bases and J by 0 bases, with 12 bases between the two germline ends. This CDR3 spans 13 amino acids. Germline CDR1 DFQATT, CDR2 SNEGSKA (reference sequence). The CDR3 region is CSAPTESSYEQYF. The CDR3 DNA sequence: TGCAGTGCCCCGACAGAAAGCTCCTACGAGCAGTACTTC.

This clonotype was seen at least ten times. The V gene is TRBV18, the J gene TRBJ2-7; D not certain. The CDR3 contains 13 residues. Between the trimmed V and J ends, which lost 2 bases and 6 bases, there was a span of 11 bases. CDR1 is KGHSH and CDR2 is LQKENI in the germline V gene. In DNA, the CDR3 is TGTGCCAGCTCACCATTATCCGCTGGCGAGCAGTACTTC. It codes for CASSPLSAGEQYF.

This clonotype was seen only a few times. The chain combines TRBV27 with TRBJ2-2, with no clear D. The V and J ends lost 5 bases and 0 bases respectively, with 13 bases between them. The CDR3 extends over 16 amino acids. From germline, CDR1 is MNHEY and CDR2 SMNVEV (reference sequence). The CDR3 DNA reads TGTGCCAGCAGTCCCATGGCAGCCCCGAACACCGGGGAGCTGTTTTTT. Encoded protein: CASSPMAAPNTGELFF.

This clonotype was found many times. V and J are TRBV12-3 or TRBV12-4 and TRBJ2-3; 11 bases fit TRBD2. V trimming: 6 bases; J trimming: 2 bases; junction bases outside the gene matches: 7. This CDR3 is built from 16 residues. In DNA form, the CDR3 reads TGTGCCAGCAGGCTACTAGCGGGGGTGAACACAGATACGCAGTATTTT. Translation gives CASRLLAGVNTDTQYF.

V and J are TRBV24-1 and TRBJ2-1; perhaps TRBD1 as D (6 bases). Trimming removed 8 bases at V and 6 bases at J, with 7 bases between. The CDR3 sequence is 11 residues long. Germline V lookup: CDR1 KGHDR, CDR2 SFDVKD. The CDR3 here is CATKQGNEQFF. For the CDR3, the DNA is TGTGCCACCAAACAGGGCAATGAGCAGTTCTTC.

The CDR3 region has the DNA TGTGCCAGCCGATCGAGTAGGGGGGCAACTAATGAAAAACTGTTTTTT. Its translation: CASRSSRGATNEKLFF. The J gene is TRBJ1-4, the V gene TRBV6-5, with D perhaps matching TRBD1 (6 bases). Looked up from germline, CDR1 is MNHEY and CDR2 is SVGAGI. The CDR3 loop spans 16 amino acids. V was clipped by 8 bases and J by 0 bases, with 16 bases between them.

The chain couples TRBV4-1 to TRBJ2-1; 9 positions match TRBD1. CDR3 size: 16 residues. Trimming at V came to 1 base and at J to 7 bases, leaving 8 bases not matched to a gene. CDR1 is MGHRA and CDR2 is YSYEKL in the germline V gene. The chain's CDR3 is CASSQVLGQGLNEQFF. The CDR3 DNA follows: TGCGCCAGCAGCCAAGTGCTCGGACAGGGGTTGAATGAGCAGTTCTTC.

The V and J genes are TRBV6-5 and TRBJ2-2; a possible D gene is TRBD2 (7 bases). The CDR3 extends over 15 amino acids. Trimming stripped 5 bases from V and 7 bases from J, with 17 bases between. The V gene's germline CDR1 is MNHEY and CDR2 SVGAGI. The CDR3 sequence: CASSPRGGWGGELFF. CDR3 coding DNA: TGTGCCAGCAGTCCCCGCGGGGGCTGGGGCGGGGAGCTGTTTTTT.

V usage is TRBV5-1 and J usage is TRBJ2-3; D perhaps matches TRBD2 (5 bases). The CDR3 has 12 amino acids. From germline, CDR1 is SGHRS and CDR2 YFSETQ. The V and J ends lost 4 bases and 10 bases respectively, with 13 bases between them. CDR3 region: CASSQDSLAQYF. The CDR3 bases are TGCGCCAGCAGCCAGGACTCCCTAGCGCAGTATTTT.

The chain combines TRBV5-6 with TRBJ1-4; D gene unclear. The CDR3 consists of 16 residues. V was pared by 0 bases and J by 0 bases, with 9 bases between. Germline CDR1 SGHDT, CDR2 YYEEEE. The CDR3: CASSLGGSATNEKLFF. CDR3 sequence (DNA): TGTGCCAGCAGCTTGGGGGGTTCCGCAACTAATGAAAAACTGTTTTTT.

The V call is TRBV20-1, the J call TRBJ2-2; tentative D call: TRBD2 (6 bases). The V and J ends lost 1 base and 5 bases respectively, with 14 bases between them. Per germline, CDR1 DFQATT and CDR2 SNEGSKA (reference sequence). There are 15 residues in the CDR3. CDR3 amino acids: CSARVVAGTTGELFF. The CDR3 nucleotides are TGCAGTGCTAGAGTGGTGGCAGGGACTACCGGGGAGCTGTTTTTT.

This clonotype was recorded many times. The CDR3 DNA follows: TGTGCCAGCAGCCCCTCCGGGAGCTACGAGCAGTACTTC. It yields the protein CASSPSGSYEQYF. The chain couples TRBV7-9 to TRBJ2-7; a weak D match, TRBD2 (6 bases). This CDR3 comprises 13 residues. The germline V gene encodes CDR1 SEHNR and CDR2 FQNEAQ (reference sequence). Trimming took off 5 bases at V and 3 bases at J, with 11 bases between the two ends.